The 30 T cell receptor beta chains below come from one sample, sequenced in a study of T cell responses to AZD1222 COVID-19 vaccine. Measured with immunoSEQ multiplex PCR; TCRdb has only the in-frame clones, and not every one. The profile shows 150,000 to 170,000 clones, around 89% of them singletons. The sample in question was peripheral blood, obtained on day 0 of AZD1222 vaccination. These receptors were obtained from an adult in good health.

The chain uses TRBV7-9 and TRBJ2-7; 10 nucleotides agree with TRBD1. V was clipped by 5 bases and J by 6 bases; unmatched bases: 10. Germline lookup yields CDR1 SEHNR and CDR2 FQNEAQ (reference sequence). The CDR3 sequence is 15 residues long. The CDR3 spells CASSRGRDRGPEQYF. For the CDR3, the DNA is TGTGCCAGCAGCAGAGGACGGGACAGGGGTCCCGAGCAGTACTTC.

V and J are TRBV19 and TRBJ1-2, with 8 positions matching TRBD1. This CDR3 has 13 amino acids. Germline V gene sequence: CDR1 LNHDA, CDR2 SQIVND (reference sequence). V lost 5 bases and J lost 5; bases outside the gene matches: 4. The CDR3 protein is CASSPWTGYGYTF. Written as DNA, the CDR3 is TGTGCCAGTAGTCCCTGGACAGGGTATGGCTACACCTTC.

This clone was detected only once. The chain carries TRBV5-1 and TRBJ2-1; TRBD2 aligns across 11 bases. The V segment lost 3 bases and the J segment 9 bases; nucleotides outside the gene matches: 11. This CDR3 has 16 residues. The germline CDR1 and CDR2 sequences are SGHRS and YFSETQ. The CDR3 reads CASSSNSGGVTVEQFF. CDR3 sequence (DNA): TGCGCCAGCAGCTCGAATAGCGGGGGGGTTACGGTTGAGCAGTTCTTC.

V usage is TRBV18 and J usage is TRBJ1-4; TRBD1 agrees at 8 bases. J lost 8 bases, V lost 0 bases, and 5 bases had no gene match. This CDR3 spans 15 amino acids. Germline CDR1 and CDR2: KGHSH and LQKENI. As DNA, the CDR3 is TGTGCCAGCTCACCACCGCAGGGGGCAGGAGAAAAACTGTTTTTT. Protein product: CASSPPQGAGEKLFF.

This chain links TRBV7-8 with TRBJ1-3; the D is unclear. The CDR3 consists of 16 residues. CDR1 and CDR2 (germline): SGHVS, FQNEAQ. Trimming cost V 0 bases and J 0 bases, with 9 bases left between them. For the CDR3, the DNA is TGTGCCAGCAGCTTAGCGACCGTAAACTCTGGAAACACCATATATTTT. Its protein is CASSLATVNSGNTIYF. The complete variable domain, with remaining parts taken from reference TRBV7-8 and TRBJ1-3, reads GAGVSQSPRYKVAKRGQDVALRCDPISGHVSLFWYQQALGQGPEFLTYFQNEAQLDKSGLPSDRFFAERPEGSVSTLKIQRTQQEDSAVYLCASSLATVNSGNTIYFGEGSWLTVV.

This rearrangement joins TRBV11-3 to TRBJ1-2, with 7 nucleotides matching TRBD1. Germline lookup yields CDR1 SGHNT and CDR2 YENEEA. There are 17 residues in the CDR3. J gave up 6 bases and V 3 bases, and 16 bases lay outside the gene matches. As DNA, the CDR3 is TGTGCCAGCAGCTTCCAACTTGACCGGGACAGCTGGAATGGCTACACCTTC. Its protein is CASSFQLDRDSWNGYTF.

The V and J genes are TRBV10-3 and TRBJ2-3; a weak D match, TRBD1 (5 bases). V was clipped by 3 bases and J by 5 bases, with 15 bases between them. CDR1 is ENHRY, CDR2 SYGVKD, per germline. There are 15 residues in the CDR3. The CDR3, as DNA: TGTGCCATCAGTGATCCGCTCAGGGCGGTAGATACGCAGTATTTT. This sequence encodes CAISDPLRAVDTQYF.

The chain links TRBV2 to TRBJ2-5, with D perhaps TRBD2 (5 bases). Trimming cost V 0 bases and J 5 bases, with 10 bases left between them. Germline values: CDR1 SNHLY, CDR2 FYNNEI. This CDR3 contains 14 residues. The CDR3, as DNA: TGTGCCAGCAGTGAAGCGCTTCGAGGGGAGACCCAGTACTTC. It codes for CASSEALRGETQYF.

The CDR3 protein is CASSQPDRGLYGYTF. CDR3 sequence (DNA): TGTGCCAGCAGCCAACCCGACAGGGGTCTCTATGGCTACACCTTC. The J gene is TRBJ1-2, the V gene TRBV3-1 (or the pseudogene TRBV3-2); 8 bases align to TRBD1. The CDR3 consists of 15 residues. Trimming removed 2 bases from V and 4 bases from J; junction bases left unmatched: 6. In germline, CDR1 is LGHDT, CDR2 YNNKEL (reference sequence).

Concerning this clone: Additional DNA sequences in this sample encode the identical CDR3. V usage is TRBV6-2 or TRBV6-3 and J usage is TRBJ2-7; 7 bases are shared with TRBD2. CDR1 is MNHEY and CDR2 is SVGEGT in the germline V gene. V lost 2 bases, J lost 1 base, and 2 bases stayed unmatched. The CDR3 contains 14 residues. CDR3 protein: CASSYVGGSYEQYF. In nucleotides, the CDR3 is TGTGCCAGCAGTTACGTGGGGGGGTCCTACGAGCAGTACTTC.

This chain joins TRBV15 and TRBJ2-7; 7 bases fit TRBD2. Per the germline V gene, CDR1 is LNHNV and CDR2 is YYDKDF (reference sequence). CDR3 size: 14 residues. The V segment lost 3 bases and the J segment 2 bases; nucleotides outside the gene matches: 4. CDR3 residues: CATSSGGIPYEQYF. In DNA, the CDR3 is TGTGCCACCAGCAGCGGGGGGATCCCCTACGAGCAGTACTTC.

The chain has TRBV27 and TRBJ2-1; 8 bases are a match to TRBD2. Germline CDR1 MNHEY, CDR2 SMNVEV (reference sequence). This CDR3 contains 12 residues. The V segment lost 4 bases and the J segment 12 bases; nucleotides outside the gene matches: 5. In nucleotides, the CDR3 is TGTGCCAGCAGTTCGAGGACTAGCCTGCAGTTCTTC. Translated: CASSSRTSLQFF.

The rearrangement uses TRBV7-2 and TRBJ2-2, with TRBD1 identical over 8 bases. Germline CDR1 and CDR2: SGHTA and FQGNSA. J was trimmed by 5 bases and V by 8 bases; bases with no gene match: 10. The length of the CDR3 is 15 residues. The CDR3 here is CASRSGTGRTGELFF. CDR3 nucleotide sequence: TGTGCCAGCCGTTCCGGGACAGGAAGGACCGGGGAGCTGTTTTTT.

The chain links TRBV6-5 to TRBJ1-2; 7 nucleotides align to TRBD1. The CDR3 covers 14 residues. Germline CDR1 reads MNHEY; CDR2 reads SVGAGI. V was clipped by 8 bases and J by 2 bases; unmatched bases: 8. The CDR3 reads CASVDRVANYGYTF. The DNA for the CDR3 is TGTGCCAGCGTAGACAGGGTTGCGAACTATGGCTACACCTTC.

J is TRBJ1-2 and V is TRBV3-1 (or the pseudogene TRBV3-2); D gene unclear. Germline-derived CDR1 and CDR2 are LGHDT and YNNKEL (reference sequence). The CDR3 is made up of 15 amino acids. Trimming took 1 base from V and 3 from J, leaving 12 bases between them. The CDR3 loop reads CASSQVGIGHYGYTF. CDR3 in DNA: TGTGCCAGCAGCCAAGTTGGGATTGGGCACTATGGCTACACCTTC.

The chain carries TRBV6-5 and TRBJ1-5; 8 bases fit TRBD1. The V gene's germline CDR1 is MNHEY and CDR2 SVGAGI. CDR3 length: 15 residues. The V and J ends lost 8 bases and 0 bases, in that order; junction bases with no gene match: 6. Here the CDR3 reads CASATGAYSNQPQHF. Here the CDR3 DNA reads TGTGCCAGCGCGACAGGGGCCTATAGCAATCAGCCCCAGCATTTT.

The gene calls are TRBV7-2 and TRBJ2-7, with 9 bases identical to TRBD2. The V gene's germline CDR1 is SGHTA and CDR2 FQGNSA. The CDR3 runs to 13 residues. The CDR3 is CASSGDASYEQYF. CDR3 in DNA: TGTGCTTCTAGCGGGGATGCCTCCTACGAGCAGTACTTC. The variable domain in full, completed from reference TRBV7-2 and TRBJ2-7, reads GAGVSQSPSNKVTEKGKDVELRCDPISGHTALYWYRQSLGQGLEFLIYFQGNSAPDKSGLPSDRFSAERTGGSVSTLTIQRTQQEDSAVYLCASSGDASYEQYFGPGTRLTVT.

The DNA for the CDR3 is TGTGCCAGCAGCGCGACTAGCAACAATGAGCAGTTCTTC. The encoded protein is CASSATSNNEQFF. The V gene is TRBV7-3, the J gene TRBJ2-1; TRBD2 matches at 7 bases. This CDR3 has 13 residues. Germline loops: CDR1 SGHTA, CDR2 FQGTGA. V trimming: 5 bases; J trimming: 5 bases; junction bases outside the gene matches: 3.

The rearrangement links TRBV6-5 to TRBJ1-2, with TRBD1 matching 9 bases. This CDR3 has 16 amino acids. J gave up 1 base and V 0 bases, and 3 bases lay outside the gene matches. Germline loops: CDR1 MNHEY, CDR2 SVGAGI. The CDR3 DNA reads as TGTGCCAGCAGTTACTCTGGGACAGGGCGTAACTATGGCTACACCTTC. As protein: CASSYSGTGRNYGYTF.

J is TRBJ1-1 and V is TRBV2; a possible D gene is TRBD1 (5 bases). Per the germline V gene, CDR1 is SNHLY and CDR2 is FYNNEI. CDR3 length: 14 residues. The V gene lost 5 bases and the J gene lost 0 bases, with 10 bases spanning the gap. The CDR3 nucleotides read TGTGCCAGCAGTAATCAGGGATTGAACACTGAAGCTTTCTTT. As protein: CASSNQGLNTEAFF.

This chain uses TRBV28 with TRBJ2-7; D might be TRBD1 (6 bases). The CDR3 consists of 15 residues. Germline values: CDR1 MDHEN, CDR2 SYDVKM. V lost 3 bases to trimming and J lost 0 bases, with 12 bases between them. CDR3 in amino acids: CASSFRGRGSYEQYF. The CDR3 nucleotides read TGTGCCAGCAGTTTCAGGGGCAGGGGCTCCTACGAGCAGTACTTC.

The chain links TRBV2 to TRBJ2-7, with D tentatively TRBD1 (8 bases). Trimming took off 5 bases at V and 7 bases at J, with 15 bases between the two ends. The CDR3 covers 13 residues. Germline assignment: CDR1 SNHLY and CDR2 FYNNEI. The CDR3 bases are TGTGCCAGCAGTCCCGACAGGGGAGGGGAGCAGTACTTC. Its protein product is CASSPDRGGEQYF.

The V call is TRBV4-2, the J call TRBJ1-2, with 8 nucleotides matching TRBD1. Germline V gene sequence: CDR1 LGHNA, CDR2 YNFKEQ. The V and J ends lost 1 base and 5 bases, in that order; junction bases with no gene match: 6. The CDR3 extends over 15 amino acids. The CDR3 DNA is TGTGCCAGCAGCCAAGCCCAGGGGGCATTTTATGGCTACACCTTC. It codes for CASSQAQGAFYGYTF.

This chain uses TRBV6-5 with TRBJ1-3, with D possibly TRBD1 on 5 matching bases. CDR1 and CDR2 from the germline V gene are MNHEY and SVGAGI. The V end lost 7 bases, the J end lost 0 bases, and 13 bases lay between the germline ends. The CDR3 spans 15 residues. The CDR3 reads CASTLGDSSGNTIYF. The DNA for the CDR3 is TGTGCCAGCACTTTAGGGGACTCCTCTGGAAACACCATATATTTT.

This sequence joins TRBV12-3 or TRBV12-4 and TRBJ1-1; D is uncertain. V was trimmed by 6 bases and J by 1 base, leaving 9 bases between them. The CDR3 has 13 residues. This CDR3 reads CASRRTGNTEAFF. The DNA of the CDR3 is TGTGCCAGCAGAAGGACGGGGAACACTGAAGCTTTCTTT.

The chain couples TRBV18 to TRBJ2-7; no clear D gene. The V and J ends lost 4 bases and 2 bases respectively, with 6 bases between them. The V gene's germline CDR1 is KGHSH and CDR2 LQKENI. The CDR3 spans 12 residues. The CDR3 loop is CASSRTTYEQYF. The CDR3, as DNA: TGTGCCAGCTCACGCACCACCTACGAGCAGTACTTC.

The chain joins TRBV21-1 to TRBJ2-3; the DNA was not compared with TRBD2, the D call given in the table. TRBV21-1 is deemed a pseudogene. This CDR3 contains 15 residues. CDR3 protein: CASSKDRRGTDTQYF. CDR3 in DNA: TGTGCCAGCAGCAAGGACCGGAGGGGCACAGATACGCAGTATTTT.

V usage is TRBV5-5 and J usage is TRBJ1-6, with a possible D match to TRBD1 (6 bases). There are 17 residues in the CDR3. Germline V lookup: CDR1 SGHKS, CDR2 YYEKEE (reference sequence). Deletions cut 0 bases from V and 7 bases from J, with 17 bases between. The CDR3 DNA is TGTGCCAGCAGCTTGGCCCCTACAGGGTTTATGAATTCACCCCTCCACTTT. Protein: CASSLAPTGFMNSPLHF.

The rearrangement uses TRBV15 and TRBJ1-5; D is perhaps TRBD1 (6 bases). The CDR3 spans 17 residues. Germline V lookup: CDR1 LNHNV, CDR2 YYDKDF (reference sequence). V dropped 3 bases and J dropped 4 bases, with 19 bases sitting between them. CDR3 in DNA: TGTGCCACCAGCAGTGAACAGGGAAGAAATTTGAATCAGCCCCAGCATTTT. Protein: CATSSEQGRNLNQPQHF.

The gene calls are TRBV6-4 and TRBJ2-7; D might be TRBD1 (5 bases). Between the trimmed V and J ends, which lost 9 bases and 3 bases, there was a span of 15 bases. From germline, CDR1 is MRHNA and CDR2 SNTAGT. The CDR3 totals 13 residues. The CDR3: CARTDKRNYEQYF. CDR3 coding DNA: TGTGCCAGGACGGACAAAAGAAACTACGAGCAGTACTTC.